This is a list of T cell receptor beta chains from one sample in a study of T-cell reconstitution after alpha-beta-depleted transplantation in children. TCRdb processed the PCR reads anew with MiXCR; each CDR3 protein has one entry. The sample lists 360,000 or so distinct CDR3 sequences; roughly 20% were seen once. The starting material was PBMCs from the stem cell graft donor, obtained from the stem cell graft. Receptors were obtained from a human donor who donated a stem cell graft to a child with acute myeloid leukemia. CDR3s include the opening cysteine and the closing phenylalanine or tryptophan. Each record gives: V gene, J gene, D gene, clone size, CDR3 protein, CDR3 DNA. A D gene is named only where the DNA matches it firmly. Only part of the rows carry a size: once, few, many, or a class if the clone is expanded.

V gene: TRBV7-2
J gene: TRBJ2-7
D gene: -
clone size: few
CDR3 protein: CASSSRQYEQYF
CDR3 DNA: TGTGCCAGCAGCTCGCGACAGTACGAGCAGTACTTC

V gene: TRBV6-6
J gene: TRBJ2-7
D gene: -
clone size: many
CDR3 protein: CASSLLNEQYF
CDR3 DNA: TGTGCCAGCAGTCTTCTAAACGAGCAGTACTTC

V gene: TRBV28
J gene: TRBJ2-7
D gene: -
clone size: -
CDR3 protein: CATEDSGKKNYEQYF
CDR3 DNA: TGTGCCACCGAGGACAGCGGCAAAAAAAACTACGAGCAGTACTTC

V gene: TRBV3-1
J gene: TRBJ2-7
D gene: TRBD2
clone size: -
CDR3 protein: CASSQDGLAGSYEQYF
CDR3 DNA: TGTGCCAGCAGCCAAGATGGCCTAGCGGGCTCCTACGAGCAGTACTTC

V gene: TRBV3-1
J gene: TRBJ2-1
D gene: TRBD2
clone size: many
CDR3 protein: CASSHPSGSGNEQFF
CDR3 DNA: TGTGCCAGCAGCCACCCCAGCGGGAGTGGGAATGAGCAGTTCTTC

V gene: TRBV7-9
J gene: TRBJ2-7
D gene: TRBD2
clone size: few
CDR3 protein: CASSSARTSGYEQYF
CDR3 DNA: TGTGCCAGCAGTTCCGCTCGGACTAGCGGCTACGAGCAGTACTTC

V gene: TRBV29-1
J gene: TRBJ2-3
D gene: TRBD2
clone size: -
CDR3 protein: CSVEAAGGRADTQYF
CDR3 DNA: TGCAGCGTTGAGGCCGCGGGAGGGCGCGCAGATACGCAGTATTTT

V gene: TRBV18
J gene: TRBJ2-3
D gene: -
clone size: -
CDR3 protein: CASSPGMQTTDTQYF
CDR3 DNA: TGTGCCAGCTCACCCGGAATGCAAACAACAGATACGCAGTATTTT

V gene: TRBV4-2
J gene: TRBJ2-7
D gene: TRBD2
clone size: -
CDR3 protein: CASSQDRAGGSEQYF
CDR3 DNA: TGTGCCAGCAGCCAAGATCGGGCGGGGGGAAGCGAGCAGTACTTC

V gene: TRBV20-1
J gene: TRBJ2-7
D gene: -
clone size: many
CDR3 protein: CSASSTFSYEQYF
CDR3 DNA: TGCAGTGCTAGTAGTACGTTCTCCTACGAGCAGTACTTC

V gene: TRBV6-4
J gene: TRBJ2-3
D gene: -
clone size: few
CDR3 protein: CASSASGRWATSTDTQYF
CDR3 DNA: TGTGCCAGCAGTGCCTCAGGTCGATGGGCAACTAGCACAGATACGCAGTATTTT

V gene: TRBV10-1
J gene: TRBJ2-1
D gene: TRBD2
clone size: many
CDR3 protein: CASSGFLAGAGGNEQFF
CDR3 DNA: TGCGCCAGTAGTGGCTTCCTAGCGGGAGCAGGGGGCAATGAGCAGTTCTTC

V gene: TRBV4-2
J gene: TRBJ2-7
D gene: -
clone size: many
CDR3 protein: CASSQDGLTYEQYF
CDR3 DNA: TGTGCCAGCAGCCAAGACGGTCTCACCTACGAGCAGTACTTC

V gene: TRBV3-1
J gene: TRBJ2-2
D gene: -
clone size: -
CDR3 protein: CASSQDRAPNTGELFF
CDR3 DNA: TGTGCCAGCAGCCAAGATCGTGCACCAAACACCGGGGAGCTGTTTTTT

V gene: TRBV12-3/TRBV12-4
J gene: TRBJ2-6
D gene: -
clone size: -
CDR3 protein: CASTRGLSGANVLTF
CDR3 DNA: TGTGCCAGCACCCGGGGTCTCTCTGGGGCCAACGTCCTGACTTTC

V gene: TRBV7-9
J gene: TRBJ2-7
D gene: TRBD1
clone size: few
CDR3 protein: CASRSDRASTYEQYF
CDR3 DNA: TGTGCCAGCAGGTCGGACAGGGCCTCAACCTACGAGCAGTACTTC

V gene: TRBV29-1
J gene: TRBJ1-2
D gene: -
clone size: -
CDR3 protein: CSVDTNYGYTF
CDR3 DNA: TGCAGCGTAGACACTAACTATGGCTACACCTTC

V gene: TRBV3-1
J gene: TRBJ1-3
D gene: -
clone size: few
CDR3 protein: CASSQFSSAGNTIYF
CDR3 DNA: TGTGCCAGCAGCCAATTTTCCTCAGCTGGAAACACCATATATTTT

V gene: TRBV20-1
J gene: TRBJ2-7
D gene: -
clone size: -
CDR3 protein: CSVSVTRSYEQYF
CDR3 DNA: TGCAGTGTATCCGTGACTAGATCCTACGAGCAGTACTTC

V gene: TRBV20-1
J gene: TRBJ2-7
D gene: -
clone size: few
CDR3 protein: CSASRPDYEQYF
CDR3 DNA: TGCAGTGCCAGCCGACCGGACTACGAGCAGTACTTC

V gene: TRBV10-3
J gene: TRBJ2-7
D gene: -
clone size: -
CDR3 protein: CAIRIDHEQYF
CDR3 DNA: TGTGCCATCAGAATAGACCACGAGCAGTACTTC

V gene: TRBV28
J gene: TRBJ2-7
D gene: -
clone size: few
CDR3 protein: CASSSLRTDYEQYF
CDR3 DNA: TGTGCCAGCAGCTCTCTTCGGACAGACTACGAGCAGTACTTC

V gene: TRBV10-3
J gene: TRBJ2-7
D gene: TRBD1
clone size: -
CDR3 protein: CAIRDSGTGSYEQYF
CDR3 DNA: TGTGCCATCAGAGACTCCGGGACAGGTAGCTACGAGCAGTACTTC

V gene: TRBV4-1
J gene: TRBJ1-1
D gene: -
clone size: -
CDR3 protein: CASSQELGRNTEAFF
CDR3 DNA: TGCGCCAGCAGCCAAGAACTGGGTAGAAACACTGAAGCTTTCTTT

V gene: TRBV5-6
J gene: TRBJ1-1
D gene: -
clone size: few
CDR3 protein: CASSNAGESEAFF
CDR3 DNA: TGTGCCAGCAGCAACGCAGGGGAATCGGAAGCTTTCTTT

V gene: TRBV20-1
J gene: TRBJ1-1
D gene: -
clone size: many
CDR3 protein: CSARAWTVNTEAFF
CDR3 DNA: TGCAGTGCTAGAGCCTGGACAGTGAACACTGAAGCTTTCTTT

V gene: TRBV7-6
J gene: TRBJ2-2
D gene: -
clone size: -
CDR3 protein: CASSSLRGLAANTGELFF
CDR3 DNA: TGTGCCAGCAGCTCGTTGCGGGGGCTAGCCGCGAACACCGGGGAGCTGTTTTTT

V gene: TRBV12-3/TRBV12-4
J gene: TRBJ2-1
D gene: -
clone size: -
CDR3 protein: CASKEFYGSYNEQFF
CDR3 DNA: TGTGCCAGTAAGGAGTTCTACGGCTCCTACAATGAGCAGTTCTTC

V gene: TRBV24-1
J gene: TRBJ2-7
D gene: -
clone size: few
CDR3 protein: CATSYMEGYEQYF
CDR3 DNA: TGTGCCACCAGTTATATGGAGGGCTACGAGCAGTACTTC

V gene: TRBV27
J gene: TRBJ2-7
D gene: TRBD1
clone size: few
CDR3 protein: CASTPRQGTTYEQYF
CDR3 DNA: TGTGCCAGCACCCCCCGACAGGGAACAACCTACGAGCAGTACTTC

V gene: TRBV7-2
J gene: TRBJ2-3
D gene: -
clone size: -
CDR3 protein: CASSRIDTQYF
CDR3 DNA: TGTGCCAGCAGTAGGATAGATACGCAGTATTTT

V gene: TRBV6-2/TRBV6-3
J gene: TRBJ2-7
D gene: -
clone size: -
CDR3 protein: CASSYPSVAYEQYF
CDR3 DNA: TGTGCCAGCAGTTACCCTAGCGTCGCCTACGAGCAGTACTTC

V gene: TRBV28
J gene: TRBJ2-7
D gene: TRBD2
clone size: many
CDR3 protein: CASTRTGREGLQNEQYF
CDR3 DNA: TGTGCCAGCACCCGGACGGGGCGGGAGGGCCTCCAGAACGAGCAGTACTTC

V gene: TRBV28
J gene: TRBJ2-7
D gene: -
clone size: -
CDR3 protein: CASNLRQAGEQYF
CDR3 DNA: TGTGCCAGCAACCTACGACAGGCCGGCGAGCAGTACTTC

V gene: TRBV20-1
J gene: TRBJ2-3
D gene: -
clone size: -
CDR3 protein: CSARDRGVADTQYF
CDR3 DNA: TGCAGTGCTAGGGACCGAGGGGTAGCAGATACGCAGTATTTT

V gene: TRBV11-2
J gene: TRBJ2-2
D gene: TRBD2
clone size: few
CDR3 protein: CASSLGGRGTGELFF
CDR3 DNA: TGTGCCAGCAGCTTAGGCGGGAGAGGTACCGGGGAGCTGTTTTTT

V gene: TRBV20-1
J gene: TRBJ2-7
D gene: -
clone size: many
CDR3 protein: CSAKSPSNRPSSYEQYF
CDR3 DNA: TGCAGTGCTAAATCACCTTCGAACAGGCCCAGCTCCTACGAGCAGTACTTC

V gene: TRBV29-1
J gene: TRBJ2-7
D gene: -
clone size: many
CDR3 protein: CSAYRDNHYEQYF
CDR3 DNA: TGCAGCGCATACCGGGACAATCATTACGAGCAGTACTTC

V gene: TRBV2
J gene: TRBJ1-6
D gene: -
clone size: few
CDR3 protein: CASSLRESPLHF
CDR3 DNA: TGTGCCAGTAGCCTCAGGGAATCACCCCTCCACTTT

V gene: TRBV15
J gene: TRBJ2-7
D gene: -
clone size: many
CDR3 protein: CATSRDRGAGEQYF
CDR3 DNA: TGTGCCACCAGCAGAGATCGGGGGGCTGGCGAGCAGTACTTC

V gene: TRBV20-1
J gene: TRBJ2-3
D gene: -
clone size: many
CDR3 protein: CSANGGDSESYLSFTDTQYF
CDR3 DNA: TGCAGTGCTAACGGAGGGGACAGCGAATCTTACTTATCCTTCACAGATACGCAGTATTTT

V gene: TRBV21-1
J gene: TRBJ2-5
D gene: -
clone size: -
CDR3 protein: CASSKECVRGTQETQYF
CDR3 DNA: TGTGCCAGCAGCAAAGAGTGCGTTCGGGGGACCCAAGAGACCCAGTACTTC

V gene: TRBV20-1
J gene: TRBJ2-3
D gene: TRBD2
clone size: few
CDR3 protein: CSDRTSGNTDTQYF
CDR3 DNA: TGCAGTGACCGGACTAGCGGAAACACAGATACGCAGTATTTT

V gene: TRBV20-1
J gene: TRBJ2-7
D gene: TRBD1
clone size: -
CDR3 protein: CSANRGPVYEQYF
CDR3 DNA: TGCAGTGCTAACAGGGGGCCAGTTTACGAGCAGTACTTC

V gene: TRBV7-9
J gene: TRBJ2-1
D gene: -
clone size: -
CDR3 protein: CASSLAISRNNEQFF
CDR3 DNA: TGTGCCAGCAGCTTAGCAATATCAAGAAACAATGAGCAGTTCTTC